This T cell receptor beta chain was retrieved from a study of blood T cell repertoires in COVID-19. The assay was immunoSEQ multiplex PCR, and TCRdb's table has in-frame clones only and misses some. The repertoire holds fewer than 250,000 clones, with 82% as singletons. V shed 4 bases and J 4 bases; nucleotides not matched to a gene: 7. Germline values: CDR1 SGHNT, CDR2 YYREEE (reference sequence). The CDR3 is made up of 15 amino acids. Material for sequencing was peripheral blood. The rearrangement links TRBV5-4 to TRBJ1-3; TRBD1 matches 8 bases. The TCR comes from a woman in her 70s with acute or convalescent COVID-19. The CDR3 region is CASSTLTGEGNTIYF. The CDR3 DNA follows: TGTGCCAGCAGCACCTTGACAGGGGAAGGAAACACCATATATTTT. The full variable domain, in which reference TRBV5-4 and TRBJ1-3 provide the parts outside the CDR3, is ETGVTQSPTHLIKTRGQQVTLRCSSQSGHNTVSWYQQALGQGPQFIFQYYREEENGRGNFPPRFSGLQFPNYSSELNVNALELDDSALYLCASSTLTGEGNTIYFGEGSWLTVV.